This T cell receptor (beta chain) was identified during a study of beta chain features in type 1 diabetes. Germline V lookup: CDR1 MDHEN, CDR2 SYDVKM. Trimming cost V 0 bases and J 1 base, with 15 bases left between them. The CDR3 extends over 17 amino acids. Overall study findings and caveats: Moderate but significant shortening of TCRB CDR3s was recorded in all four CD4+ subsets from Type 1 diabetes patients. In cDNA sequencing, cells with high TCR expression could be over-represented.

Expressed TCRB transcripts were sequenced, since all the RNA that had been isolated was reverse transcribed. The protocol was immunoSEQ multiplex PCR, while the TCRdb copy is restricted to in-frame clones and leaves out a portion. The data show 300,000 or so clones, with around an eighth seen just once and 0.015% to 0.02% held by the top ten. This clone was observed a few times. What it binds is unknown. V gene TRBV28 combines with J gene TRBJ1-2; D gene unclear. The source is a young man with type 1 diabetes. The sample taken for sequencing was naive CD4+ T cells from blood. CDR3 sequence: CASSLWVPEKINYGYTF. CDR3 coding DNA: TGTGCCAGCAGTTTATGGGTGCCCGAGAAGATTAACTATGGCTACACCTTC.